This T cell receptor (beta chain) was retrieved from a study of regulatory T cells in long-lasting Graves disease. Study-wide background: Those with persistent Graves' disease had received antithyroid drugs for over 5 years with positive TSH receptor antibodies. The study, taken as a whole, reports: Blood alone, not thyroid tissue, was studied.

In this sample, this clonotype turned up many times. Its antigen remains unknown. Stated time point: persistent/refractory GD, antithyroid drugs over 5 years with positive TRAb. After RNA was extracted from PBMCs, the TCR library was made from it. Guidelines of the American Thyroid Association were used to diagnose Graves' disease. In this cohort, patients came from an endocrinology department located in Xi'an, China. Sequencing libraries for TCR beta were prepared with iRepertoire HTBI primers and Arm-PCR of CDR3 regions. TCRdb recomputed calls from the multiplex PCR reads with MiXCR, one row per CDR3 protein. The sample records 600,000 to 850,000 distinct CDR3 sequences, 25% to 35% being singletons. Germline V lookup: CDR1 SNHLY, CDR2 FYNNEI. This CDR3 comprises 13 residues. Trimming cost V 9 bases and J 8 bases, with 17 bases left between them.

The material sequenced was peripheral blood mononuclear cells (PBMCs), taken when the disease was refractory, from a patient treated with antithyroid drugs. This receptor was obtained from a female donor with Graves disease. The chain combines TRBV2 with TRBJ2-1; perhaps D is TRBD1 or TRBD2 (6 bases each). For the CDR3, the DNA is TGTGCCAGTGTTGGGTTGGGGGGCGATGAGCAGTTCTTC. It yields the protein CASVGLGGDEQFF. The complete variable domain, with remaining parts taken from reference TRBV2 and TRBJ2-1, reads EPEVTQTPSHQVTQMGQEVILRCVPISNHLYFYWYRQILGQKVEFLVSFYNNEISEKSEIFDDQFSVERPDGSNFTLKIRSTKLEDSAMYFCASVGLGGDEQFFGPGTRLTVL.